Listed below are T cell receptor beta chains from one sample, sequenced in a study of blood T cell repertoires in COVID-19. The protocol was immunoSEQ multiplex PCR, while the TCRdb copy is restricted to in-frame clones and leaves out a portion. Of 140,000 to 150,000 clones listed, approximately 88% are singletons. The sequencing input was peripheral blood. These receptors came from a human donor in a cohort sampled during active COVID-19. CDR3s leave out the opening cysteine and the closing phenylalanine or tryptophan.

TRBV2	TRBJ1-1	ASSIQGAALNTEAF
TRBV7-3	TRBJ1-3	ASSLTATGPGNTIY
TRBV9	TRBJ2-3	ASSAQTSGISTDTQY
TRBV6-4	TRBJ1-6	ASSDSTGAPVGWYSPLH
TRBV29-1	TRBJ2-5	SVEESGLEY
TRBV5-4	TRBJ1-6	ASSLAGTVSRGSPLH
TRBV18	TRBJ2-1	ASSPFWTGAQNEQF
TRBV27	TRBJ2-2	ASSLSGVNTGELF
TRBV19	TRBJ1-2	ASRATGTGRGYT
TRBV2	TRBJ1-5	ASSGAGRVQPQH
TRBV3-1/TRBV3-2	TRBJ2-1	ASSQGRLDRQF
TRBV2	TRBJ1-2	ASSVTGGELGIYGYT
TRBV19	TRBJ2-1	ASQARNEQF
TRBV11-3	TRBJ2-5	ASSPGVSETQY
TRBV14	TRBJ1-1	ASSGFGTGTEAF
TRBV9	TRBJ1-3	ASSVRGGEGNTIY
TRBV7-2	TRBJ2-3	ASSLGPGGGTDTQY
TRBV19	TRBJ1-5	ASSPDRGGDQPQH
TRBV5-1	TRBJ1-1	ASSLAGSEAF
TRBV28	TRBJ2-2	ASSSGGADTGELF
TRBV5-4	TRBJ2-3	ASSHSFSSTDTQY
TRBV11-2	TRBJ2-1	ASRFGGGIYNEQF
TRBV9	TRBJ2-7	ASSPGGANYEQY
TRBV11-3	TRBJ1-1	ASSLVGREAPSWVPEAF
TRBV5-1	TRBJ1-1	ASSSGQGLNTEAF
TRBV12-5	TRBJ1-2	ASVGETNYGYT
TRBV19	TRBJ1-4	ASSIRDEKLF
TRBV6-5	TRBJ2-5	ASSYGTGQETQY
TRBV15	TRBJ2-2	ATSRGQLMDTGELF
TRBV2	TRBJ2-2	ASIVTGELF
TRBV2	TRBJ2-3	ASSQRLAGITDTQY
TRBV9	TRBJ1-2	ASSKTGEYYGYT
TRBV7-3	TRBJ2-6	ASSSGQGLSGANVLT
TRBV15	TRBJ1-5	ATSRDWTGSQPQH
TRBV6-1	TRBJ2-3	ASSEVEMVGTDTQY
TRBV7-3	TRBJ2-1	ASSADSARHEQF
TRBV30	TRBJ2-1	AWMGVYNEQF
TRBV7-2	TRBJ1-2	ASSQQASYGYT
TRBV20-1	TRBJ2-2	SARAGGNTGELF
TRBV5-1	TRBJ2-3	ASGAGGTDTQY
TRBV2	TRBJ1-4	ASRGVSEKLF
TRBV5-1	TRBJ2-3	ASSTGQTSTDTQY
TRBV13	TRBJ2-1	AIPSGHYNEQF
TRBV3-1/TRBV3-2	TRBJ2-3	ASSHWTEETDTQY
TRBV5-4	TRBJ2-3	ASSLEQAGGRGDTQY
TRBV18	TRBJ2-1	ASSPPQYGGRDNEQF
TRBV28	TRBJ1-4	ASSETGRNEKLF
TRBV28	TRBJ2-2	ASRGYLRTGELF